These 15 T cell receptor beta chains were all obtained from the same sample, sequenced in a study of OX40 agonist ivuxolimab in advanced cancers. Only in-frame clones appear in the TCRdb table, and some are missing; sequencing was by immunoSEQ multiplex PCR. Among 90,000 to 120,000 clones listed, around 90% were seen once. The input for sequencing was CD4+ or CD8+ T cells sorted from blood, taken in a trial of the OX40 agonist ivuxolimab. The source is an adult with an advanced solid tumor such as melanoma, head and neck, liver or kidney cancer.

This sequence joins TRBV30 and TRBJ2-1; 12 bases align to TRBD2. The CDR3 has 14 residues. Germline-derived CDR1 and CDR2 are GTSNPN and SVGIG (reference sequence). The J segment lost 9 bases and the V segment lost 1 base, leaving 4 bases of the junction unmatched. CDR3 sequence reads: CAWSASGRAGEQFF. For the CDR3, the DNA is TGTGCCTGGAGTGCTAGCGGGAGGGCCGGTGAGCAGTTCTTC.

The chain has TRBV6-6 and TRBJ1-1, with TRBD1 identical over 8 bases. Per the germline V gene, CDR1 is MNHNY and CDR2 is SVGAGI (reference sequence). CDR3 size: 14 residues. The junction had 3 bases not matched to a gene; V was cut back by 6 bases and J by 0 bases. The CDR3 nucleotides are TGTGCCAGCAGACGGACAGGGATGAACACTGAAGCTTTCTTT. Protein: CASRRTGMNTEAFF.

The CDR3 reads CASSGQMNTEAFF. As DNA, the CDR3 is TGTGCCAGCAGTGGCCAGATGAACACTGAAGCTTTCTTT. The chain has TRBV2 and TRBJ1-1; no clear D gene. Trimming took off 4 bases at V and 0 bases at J, with 6 bases between the two ends. Germline V gives CDR1 SNHLY, CDR2 FYNNEI. This CDR3 spans 13 amino acids.

The rearrangement links TRBV11-3 to TRBJ2-5, with 13 bases lining up with TRBD2. The junction had 8 bases not matched to a gene; V was cut back by 2 bases and J by 5 bases. Germline values: CDR1 SGHNT, CDR2 YENEEA. There are 17 residues in the CDR3. CDR3 in DNA: TGTGCCAGCAGCTTAAGAGTACTAGCGGGAGGGTCGGAGACCCAGTACTTC. This gives the protein CASSLRVLAGGSETQYF.

The rearrangement joins TRBV6-6 to TRBJ1-1; tentative D call: TRBD1 (6 bases). V was shortened by 7 bases and J by 0 bases, with 15 bases between the two germline ends. The CDR3 loop spans 15 amino acids. Germline CDR1 reads MNHNY; CDR2 reads SVGAGI (reference sequence). In DNA, the CDR3 is TGTGCCAGCACCCTACCAGCAGGGGTGAACACTGAAGCTTTCTTT. Translated: CASTLPAGVNTEAFF.

The gene calls are TRBV18 and TRBJ2-5, with 9 nucleotides matching TRBD2. This CDR3 contains 15 residues. The junction had 6 bases not matched to a gene; V was cut back by 5 bases and J by 2 bases. The germline V gene has CDR1 KGHSH and CDR2 LQKENI. The CDR3 reads CASSKASGVQETQYF. The CDR3 DNA reads TGTGCCAGCTCAAAGGCTAGCGGGGTTCAAGAGACCCAGTACTTC.

The CDR3: CAISESRGNTIYF. CDR3 coding DNA: TGTGCCATCAGTGAGTCACGGGGAAACACCATATATTTT. This chain joins TRBV10-3 and TRBJ1-3; D gene uncertain. Germline lookup yields CDR1 ENHRY and CDR2 SYGVKD. Trimming took off 0 bases at V and 4 bases at J, with 4 bases between the two ends. This CDR3 has 13 residues.

The chain recombines TRBV30 with TRBJ2-3; D is uncertain. The CDR3 sequence is 15 residues long. V shed 5 bases and J shed 1 base, with 16 bases lying between them. Germline-derived CDR1 and CDR2 are GTSNPN and SVGIG (reference sequence). This chain's CDR3 is CAWGLARLGTDTQYF. DNA of the CDR3: TGTGCCTGGGGGTTGGCACGCCTAGGCACAGATACGCAGTATTTT.

The rearrangement joins TRBV19 to TRBJ2-1; D is ambiguous. Germline loops: CDR1 LNHDA, CDR2 SQIVND (reference sequence). This CDR3 contains 15 residues. The germline V and J ends were trimmed by 1 base and 0 bases, with 7 bases remaining between them. The CDR3 sequence is CASSIGVSSYNEQFF. For the CDR3, the DNA is TGTGCCAGTAGTATAGGGGTAAGCTCCTACAATGAGCAGTTCTTC.

This clone was observed once. The genes are TRBV10-1 and TRBJ1-2; possible D gene TRBD1, 6 bases. Germline V gene lookup returns CDR1 WNHNN and CDR2 SYGVQD (reference sequence). Trimming cost V 6 bases and J 8 bases, with 16 bases left between them. This CDR3 region has 13 residues. The CDR3 DNA follows: TGCGCCAGCAGCCCAACAGGGCCCTCGGGCTACACCTTC. It encodes CASSPTGPSGYTF.

This chain uses TRBV28 with TRBJ1-4; a weak D match, TRBD1 (6 bases). CDR3 size: 14 residues. CDR1 is MDHEN and CDR2 is SYDVKM in the germline V gene. The V end lost 5 bases, the J end lost 1 base, and 8 bases lay between the germline ends. The CDR3 sequence: CASSEGGTNEKLFF. Here the CDR3 DNA reads TGTGCCAGCAGTGAGGGGGGAACTAATGAAAAACTGTTTTTT.

This sequence joins TRBV19 and TRBJ2-5; D uncertain. Germline V gives CDR1 LNHDA, CDR2 SQIVND (reference sequence). This CDR3 contains 14 residues. With 6 bases removed from V and 2 bases from J, the gap between germline ends came to 13 bases. The CDR3 loop is CASSAEVLQETQYF. In DNA, the CDR3 is TGTGCCAGTAGCGCCGAGGTCCTTCAAGAGACCCAGTACTTC.

This chain uses TRBV25-1 with TRBJ2-1; D is undetermined. V was pared by 3 bases and J by 7 bases, with 10 bases between. Germline V gives CDR1 MGHDK, CDR2 SYGVNS. The CDR3 loop spans 13 amino acids. CDR3 sequence reads: CASSDSVANEQFF. The DNA of the CDR3 is TGTGCCAGCAGTGACTCAGTGGCGAATGAGCAGTTCTTC. The whole variable domain, filled in from reference TRBV25-1 and TRBJ2-1, reads EADIYQTPRYLVIGTGKKITLECSQTMGHDKMYWYQQDPGMELHLIHYSYGVNSTEKGDLSSESTVSRIRTEHFPLTLESARPSHTSQYLCASSDSVANEQFFGPGTRLTVL.

This chain connects TRBV29-1 to TRBJ1-2; D may be TRBD1 (5 bases). V shed 2 bases and J shed 8 bases, with 12 bases lying between them. CDR1 SQVTM and CDR2 ANQGSEA come from the germline V gene. The CDR3 is 12 residues long. Here the CDR3 reads CSVELNGDGYTF. Here the CDR3 DNA reads TGCAGCGTTGAATTAAACGGGGACGGCTACACCTTC.

The rearrangement uses TRBV10-3 and TRBJ2-3; 7 bases align to TRBD1. Germline trimming cut 10 bases from V and 3 bases from J; bases unmatched to any gene: 7. Germline V gene sequence: CDR1 ENHRY, CDR2 SYGVKD. The CDR3 is 13 amino acids. The CDR3 sequence is CASAGDSTDTQYF. The CDR3 DNA sequence: TGTGCCAGTGCCGGGGACAGTACAGATACGCAGTATTTT.